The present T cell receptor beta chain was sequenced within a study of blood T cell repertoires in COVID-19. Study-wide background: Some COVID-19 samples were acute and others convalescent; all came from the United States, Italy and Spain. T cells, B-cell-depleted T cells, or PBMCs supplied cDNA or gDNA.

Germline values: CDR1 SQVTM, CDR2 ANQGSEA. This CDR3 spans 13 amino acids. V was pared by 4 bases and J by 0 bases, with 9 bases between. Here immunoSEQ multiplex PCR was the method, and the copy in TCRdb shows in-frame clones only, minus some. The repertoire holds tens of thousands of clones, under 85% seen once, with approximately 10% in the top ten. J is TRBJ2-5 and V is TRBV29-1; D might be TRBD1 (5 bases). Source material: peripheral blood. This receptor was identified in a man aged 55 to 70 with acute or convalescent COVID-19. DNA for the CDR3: TGCAGCGTTGGTCAGGACAACCAAGAGACCCAGTACTTC. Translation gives CSVGQDNQETQYF.